These T cell receptor beta chains were read from a single sample in a study of metastatic and nonmetastatic thyroid tumors. Using MiXCR, TCRdb re-called clones from the PCR reads. The profile shows approximately 13,000 clones, more than 20% of them singletons. The sample was blood. Receptors originate from a male donor with papillary thyroid cancer or a benign thyroid nodule (not recorded which). Some clones in this sample may be carry-over from other donors' samples. The conserved cysteine and the conserved F or W are not part of the CDR3 here. D genes are given only for firm matches.

j_call	d_call	v_call	cdr3_aa
TRBJ2-3	TRBD2	TRBV10-2	ASSEGASGKHTQY
TRBJ2-7	TRBD1	TRBV6-2/TRBV6-3	ASSWKGQALSYEQY
TRBJ2-7	-	TRBV6-2/TRBV6-3	ASSYSKEGDEQY
TRBJ2-7	TRBD2	TRBV10-3	AISDMTSGPYEQY
TRBJ2-1	TRBD2	TRBV6-1	ACHADSGSNEQF
TRBJ2-7	TRBD1	TRBV19	ASSTGQSYEQY
TRBJ2-1	-	TRBV25-1	ASSHNSRSSSYNEQF
TRBJ1-2	TRBD1	TRBV5-1	ASRYAHGTGGKDGYT
TRBJ1-5	-	TRBV5-6	ASSLQNNQPQH
TRBJ2-3	TRBD2	TRBV5-1	ASSPGFGLAELTDTQY
TRBJ2-7	-	TRBV19	ASSKVGGGEQY
TRBJ2-1	-	TRBV29-1	SVAKTDSYNEQF
TRBJ2-1	-	TRBV6-5	ASSYRDRDEQF
TRBJ2-5	TRBD1	TRBV25-1	ASSERQGAGETQY
TRBJ1-1	-	TRBV30	AWSVNGRMNTEAF
TRBJ2-1	-	TRBV6-5	ASSYPHREHNEQF
TRBJ2-7	-	TRBV5-1	ASSLVTGSPYEQY